This TCR beta chain appears in the sequencing data of a study of blood T cell repertoires in COVID-19. As processed by the authors: Estimation of nucleated cell counts was performed using reference gene primer amplification. Sequenced by immunoSEQ multiplex PCR; TCRdb stores in-frame clones only, minus some. V, J and clone size are those of that table, while D and trimming were read from the DNA. Here the sample spans a few hundred thousand clones, roughly 89% being singletons. The germline V gene encodes CDR1 KGHSH and CDR2 LQKENI. V gave up 3 bases and J gave up 1 base; unmatched junction bases: 3. The CDR3 loop spans 16 amino acids.

The sequencing sample was made of peripheral blood. The V gene is TRBV18, the J gene TRBJ2-2; 9 bases fit TRBD1. This sequence originates from a woman aged 40-49 years who had recovered from COVID-19. CDR3 coding DNA: TGTGCCAGCTCACCGAGACAGGGGGAGAACACCGGGGAGCTGTTTTTT. It is translated as CASSPRQGENTGELFF.